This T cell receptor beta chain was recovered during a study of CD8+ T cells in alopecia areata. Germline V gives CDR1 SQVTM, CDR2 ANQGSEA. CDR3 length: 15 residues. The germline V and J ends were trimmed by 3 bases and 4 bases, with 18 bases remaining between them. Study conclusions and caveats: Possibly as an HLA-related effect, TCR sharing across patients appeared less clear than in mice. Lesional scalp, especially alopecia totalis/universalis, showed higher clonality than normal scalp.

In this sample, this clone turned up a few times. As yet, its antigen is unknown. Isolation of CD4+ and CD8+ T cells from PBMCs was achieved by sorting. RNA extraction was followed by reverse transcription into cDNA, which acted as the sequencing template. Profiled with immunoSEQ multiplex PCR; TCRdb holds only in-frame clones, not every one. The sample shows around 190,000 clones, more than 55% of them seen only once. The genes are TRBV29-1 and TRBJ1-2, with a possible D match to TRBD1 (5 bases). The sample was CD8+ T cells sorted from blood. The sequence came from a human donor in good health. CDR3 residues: CSVDSHVQGGYGYTF. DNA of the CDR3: TGCAGCGTTGATTCCCACGTTCAGGGAGGCTATGGCTACACCTTC.